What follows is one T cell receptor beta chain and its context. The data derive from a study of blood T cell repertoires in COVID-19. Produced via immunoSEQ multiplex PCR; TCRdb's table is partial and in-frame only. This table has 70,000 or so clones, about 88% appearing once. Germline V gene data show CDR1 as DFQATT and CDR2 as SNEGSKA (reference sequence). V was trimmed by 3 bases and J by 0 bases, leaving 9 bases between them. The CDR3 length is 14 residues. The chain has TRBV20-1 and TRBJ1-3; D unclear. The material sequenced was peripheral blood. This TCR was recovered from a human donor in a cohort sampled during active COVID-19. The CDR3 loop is CSASRDNSGNTIYF. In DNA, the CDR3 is TGCAGTGCTAGTCGCGACAACTCTGGAAACACCATATATTTT.